This TCR beta chain was sequenced for a study of blood T cell repertoires in COVID-19. Assay: immunoSEQ multiplex PCR; the TCRdb copy retains only in-frame clones and omits some. The top ten hold 1.8% of the sample, which has over 200,000 clones, under 85% seen once. V lost 4 bases, J lost 6 bases, and 7 bases stayed unmatched. Germline V gene sequence: CDR1 LGHDT, CDR2 YNNKEL (reference sequence). The CDR3 is 16 residues long. Material for sequencing was PBMCs or T cells enriched from blood (not recorded which). V usage is TRBV3-1 (or the pseudogene TRBV3-2) and J usage is TRBJ1-4; TRBD1 agrees at 11 bases. This receptor was obtained from a man aged 55 to 70 who had recovered from COVID-19. The CDR3 DNA reads as TGTGCCAGCAGCCTCAGCCCGGGACAGGGGGATGAAAAACTGTTTTTT. Encoded protein: CASSLSPGQGDEKLFF.